The 22 T cell receptor beta chains reported below all come from one sample, sequenced in a study of cytomegalovirus exposure and HLA in healthy donors. Both 60 Vbeta primers and 13 Jbeta primers went into the PCR. TCRdb keeps only in-frame clones here, not all; method: immunoSEQ multiplex PCR. The sample includes around 150,000 clones, approximately 81% of them seen just once. The sample consisted of PBMCs. The receptor set was obtained from a man aged 18 to 35 in good health and CMV-seronegative.

This chain uses TRBV29-1 with TRBJ2-3; possibly TRBD1 for D (6 bases). With 7 bases removed from V and 2 bases from J, the gap between germline ends came to 13 bases. The CDR3 runs 13 residues. The germline V gene has CDR1 SQVTM and CDR2 ANQGSEA. This CDR3 is CSAPTGATDTQYF. CDR3 DNA sequence: TGCAGCGCCCCGACAGGCGCCACAGATACGCAGTATTTT.

The J gene is TRBJ1-1, the V gene TRBV12-2; the table's D gene call, TRBD1, was not cross checked with the DNA. TRBV12-2 represents a pseudogene. This CDR3 is 15 amino acids long. CDR3: CASASPDRGSTEAFF. As DNA, the CDR3 is TGTGCAAGTGCTAGCCCGGACAGGGGTTCCACTGAAGCTTTCTTT.

The chain has TRBV19 and TRBJ1-1; the D gene is possibly TRBD1 (5 bases). The CDR3 covers 12 residues. V lost 6 bases and J lost 4, with 9 bases in between. Germline assignment: CDR1 LNHDA and CDR2 SQIVND (reference sequence). CDR3 in DNA: TGTGCCAGTAGAGTCAGGGTCACTGAAGCTTTCTTT. Translating it yields CASRVRVTEAFF.

This chain connects TRBV27 to TRBJ1-2; D may be TRBD1 (6 bases). Trimming pared 2 bases from V and 5 bases from J, leaving 12 bases between. Germline values: CDR1 MNHEY, CDR2 SMNVEV (reference sequence). The CDR3 runs to 14 residues. CDR3 residues: CASSLAQGSYGYTF. The CDR3 region has the DNA TGTGCCAGCAGTTTAGCGCAGGGGAGTTATGGCTACACCTTC.

This chain links TRBV30 with TRBJ2-7; 8 positions match TRBD2. The CDR3 spans 14 residues. CDR1 is GTSNPN, CDR2 SVGIG, per germline (reference sequence). V shed 4 bases, J shed 3 bases, and the junction held 8 bases outside the gene matches. CDR3 coding DNA: TGTGCCTGGACCGGGGGGGCCGGATACTACGAGCAGTACTTC. This codes for CAWTGGAGYYEQYF.

The rearrangement links TRBV6-5 to TRBJ2-7, with 7 bases lining up with TRBD1. The CDR3 sequence is 15 residues long. V lost 10 bases, J lost 3 bases, and 15 bases stayed unmatched. Germline CDR1 reads MNHEY; CDR2 reads SVGAGI. CDR3: CATAKDDREHYEQYF. The CDR3 DNA sequence: TGTGCCACCGCCAAAGACGACAGGGAGCACTACGAGCAGTACTTC.

The chain has TRBV7-9 and TRBJ1-1; 10 nucleotides agree with TRBD1. The ends lost 3 bases at V and 11 bases at J; junction bases unmatched: 12. Germline values: CDR1 SEHNR, CDR2 FQNEAQ (reference sequence). The CDR3 covers 15 residues. CDR3 region: CASSLGDDRGRRAFF. The CDR3 nucleotides read TGTGCCAGCAGCTTGGGGGACGACAGGGGGCGCAGGGCTTTCTTT.

The chain combines TRBV27 with TRBJ2-3; 11 bases line up with TRBD2. Per the germline V gene, CDR1 is MNHEY and CDR2 is SMNVEV (reference sequence). The CDR3 covers 18 residues. V trimming: 7 bases; J trimming: 2 bases; junction bases outside the gene matches: 14. The CDR3 DNA reads as TGTGCCAGCACCACCCCGGGCCTAGCGGGAGGCGACACAGATACGCAGTATTTT. It specifies CASTTPGLAGGDTDTQYF.

The chain is built from TRBV29-1 and TRBJ1-4; D gene uncertain. The CDR3 runs 14 residues. With 0 bases removed from V and 7 bases from J, the gap between germline ends came to 12 bases. CDR1 and CDR2 (germline): SQVTM, ANQGSEA. CDR3 in DNA: TGCAGCGTTGAAGATGGGAGCGGCGGTGAAAAACTGTTTTTT. This gives the protein CSVEDGSGGEKLFF.

The chain links TRBV15 to TRBJ2-1; 9 positions agree with TRBD1. This CDR3 is 15 amino acids long. From germline, CDR1 is LNHNV and CDR2 YYDKDF (reference sequence). With 5 bases clipped from V and 4 bases from J, the junction kept 6 bases outside the gene matches. The DNA of the CDR3 is TGTGCCACCAGCCCTCGGACAGGGGAGTACAATGAGCAGTTCTTC. Its translation: CATSPRTGEYNEQFF.

The V and J genes are TRBV11-2 and TRBJ1-6, with a tentative D call TRBD1 (5 bases). The germline V gene has CDR1 SGHAT and CDR2 FQNNGV. This CDR3 is built from 15 residues. Trimming took 5 bases from V and 8 from J, leaving 16 bases between them. The CDR3 nucleotides read TGTGCCAGCAGCCTCTGGGCAGGGAGGGATTCACCCCTCCACTTT. Protein product: CASSLWAGRDSPLHF.

This clone came up once. The chain employs TRBV6-5 and TRBJ2-7, with D tentatively TRBD2 (6 bases). Per the germline V gene, CDR1 is MNHEY and CDR2 is SVGAGI. The length of the CDR3 is 15 residues. V was pared by 2 bases and J by 3 bases, with 14 bases between. CDR3 coding DNA: TGTGCCAGCAGTTACAGTCCGGGAGAAGGCTACGAGCAGTACTTC. Translated: CASSYSPGEGYEQYF.

The chain carries TRBV11-2 and TRBJ1-1; D may be TRBD1 (5 bases). V was cut by 4 bases and J by 7 bases, with 13 bases left in between. Germline V CDR1 and CDR2: SGHAT, FQNNGV. The CDR3 contains 13 residues. In DNA form, the CDR3 reads TGTGCCAGCAGCTCGACACTGGGGCGTGAAGCTTTCTTT. This translates into CASSSTLGREAFF.

The chain couples TRBV11-3 to TRBJ1-1; D is unclear. The CDR3 totals 14 residues. Trimming took 1 base from V and 0 from J, leaving 6 bases between them. The V gene's germline CDR1 is SGHNT and CDR2 YENEEA. The CDR3 sequence is CASSLGHLNTEAFF. The CDR3 DNA is TGTGCCAGCAGCTTAGGGCACCTGAACACTGAAGCTTTCTTT.

The chain has TRBV21-1 and TRBJ1-5; TRBD1, the D gene given by the table, was not confirmed from the DNA. TRBV21-1 is deemed a pseudogene. CDR3 length: 15 residues. The CDR3 sequence is CASILGGQGHQPQHF. The CDR3 DNA follows: TGTGCCAGCATCCTCGGAGGACAGGGGCATCAGCCCCAGCATTTT.

This chain's CDR3 is CASSYGQGLDEQYF. CDR3 DNA: TGTGCCAGCAGTTACGGACAGGGCCTCGACGAGCAGTACTTC. V is TRBV27 and J is TRBJ2-7; 8 bases agree with TRBD1. The CDR3 is 14 amino acids. Trimming cost V 4 bases and J 5 bases; bases outside gene matches: 7. Germline CDR1 reads MNHEY; CDR2 reads SMNVEV (reference sequence).

The chain has TRBV1 and TRBJ2-5; whether TRBD1, the table's D call, matches the DNA was not checked. TRBV1 is a documented pseudogene. The CDR3 runs to 21 residues. CDR3 protein: CTSSQDSSFRQGACHQETQYF. For the CDR3, the DNA is TGCACCAGCAGCCAAGACTCCTCGTTCAGACAGGGGGCATGTCATCAAGAGACCCAGTACTTC.

This clone was seen a handful of times. The chain employs TRBV7-2 and TRBJ1-1; D is unresolved. The CDR3 is made up of 14 amino acids. V shed 6 bases and J shed 0 bases, with 11 bases lying between them. The V gene's germline CDR1 is SGHTA and CDR2 FQGNSA. The CDR3 here is CASSPRGMNTEAFF. As DNA, the CDR3 is TGTGCCAGCAGTCCACGGGGTATGAACACTGAAGCTTTCTTT.

The V call is TRBV28, the J call TRBJ2-5; D possibly corresponds to TRBD2 (5 bases). Germline assignment: CDR1 MDHEN and CDR2 SYDVKM. V was shortened by 3 bases and J by 2 bases, with 13 bases between the two germline ends. The CDR3 runs to 15 residues. This CDR3 reads CASSFLRGPQETQYF. The CDR3 DNA follows: TGTGCCAGCAGTTTCCTCCGCGGGCCACAAGAGACCCAGTACTTC.

V gene TRBV7-2 combines with J gene TRBJ1-4, with a possible D match to TRBD1 (6 bases). V was cut by 3 bases and J by 2 bases, with 13 bases left in between. Germline CDR1 and CDR2: SGHTA and FQGNSA. The CDR3 sequence is 16 residues long. DNA for the CDR3: TGTGCCAGCAGCTTTTCCGGACAGCCGACTAATGAAAAACTGTTTTTT. The encoded protein is CASSFSGQPTNEKLFF. Full variable domain (outside the CDR3, taken from reference TRBV7-2 and TRBJ1-4): GAGVSQSPSNKVTEKGKDVELRCDPISGHTALYWYRQSLGQGLEFLIYFQGNSAPDKSGLPSDRFSAERTGGSVSTLTIQRTQQEDSAVYLCASSFSGQPTNEKLFFGSGTQLSVL.

The V call is TRBV28, the J call TRBJ2-7, with 7 positions matching TRBD1. This CDR3 is 14 amino acids long. Per germline, CDR1 MDHEN and CDR2 SYDVKM. The ends lost 4 bases at V and 4 bases at J; junction bases unmatched: 7. The CDR3 DNA reads TGTGCCAGCAGTTCCCCGGGGACAGCTTACGAGCAGTACTTC. It yields the protein CASSSPGTAYEQYF.

This chain joins TRBV23-1 and TRBJ2-2; no clear D. TRBV23-1 is annotated as an ORF whose role is uncertain. CDR3 length: 15 amino acids. V was pared by 0 bases and J by 3 bases, with 8 bases between. The CDR3 sequence is CASSQSEKHTGELFF. The CDR3 DNA reads as TGCGCCAGCAGTCAATCGGAGAAGCACACCGGGGAGCTGTTTTTT.